The sequence of this T cell receptor (beta chain) was determined in a study of Ad26.COV2.S vaccination and SARS-CoV-2 variants. Study background: In the COV1001 trial, the donor was in the Ad26.COV2.S arm. The study gave Ad26.COV2.S intramuscularly, once or twice 56 days apart. Study-wide results and caveats: Comparable non-spike TCR breadth was observed in vaccine and placebo recipients.

The protocol was immunoSEQ multiplex PCR, while the TCRdb copy is restricted to in-frame clones and leaves out a portion. Of 300,000 to 400,000 clones in the sample, about 90% are singletons; the top ten hold 4.5% to 7%. The CDR3 consists of 18 residues. With 2 bases clipped from V and 4 bases from J, the junction kept 13 bases outside the gene matches. The germline V gene has CDR1 PRHDT and CDR2 FYEKMQ (reference sequence). Treatment specified: 15 to 20 received Ad26.COV2.S at low or high dose, single or two shots; five or six received placebo; per-sample allocation not given. The investigators took samples on day 63 after the first vaccine or placebo injection. Within Boston, the person who donated was an adult of 18-55 years. A note on this clone: What it binds is unknown.

Material: peripheral blood, obtained in a trial of Ad26.COV2.S vaccine versus placebo. This chain links TRBV13 with TRBJ1-2, with 10 positions matching TRBD1. The source of this sequence is a person between 18 and 60 years old who received the Ad26.COV2.S COVID-19 vaccine or a placebo. CDR3 protein: CASSLTLPGQGIFYGYTF. CDR3 nucleotide sequence: TGTGCCAGCAGCTTAACGCTTCCGGGACAGGGGATATTCTATGGCTACACCTTC.